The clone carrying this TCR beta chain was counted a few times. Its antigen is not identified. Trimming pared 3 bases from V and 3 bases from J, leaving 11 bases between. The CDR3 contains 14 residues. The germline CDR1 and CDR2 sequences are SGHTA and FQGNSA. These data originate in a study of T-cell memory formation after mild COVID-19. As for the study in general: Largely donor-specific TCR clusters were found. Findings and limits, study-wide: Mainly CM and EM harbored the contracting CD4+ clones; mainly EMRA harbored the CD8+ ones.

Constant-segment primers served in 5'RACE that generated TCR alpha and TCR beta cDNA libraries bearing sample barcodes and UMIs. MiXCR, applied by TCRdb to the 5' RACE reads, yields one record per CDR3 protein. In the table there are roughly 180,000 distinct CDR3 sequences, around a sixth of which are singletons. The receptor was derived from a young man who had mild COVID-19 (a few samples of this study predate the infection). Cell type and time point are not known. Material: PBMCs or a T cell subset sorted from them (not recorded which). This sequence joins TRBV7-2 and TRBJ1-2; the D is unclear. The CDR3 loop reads CASSLGRVDYGYTF. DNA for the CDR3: TGTGCCAGCAGCTTGGGGAGGGTGGACTATGGCTACACCTTC.